The 21 T cell receptor beta chains reported below all come from one sample, sequenced in a study of OX40 agonist ivuxolimab in advanced cancers. Sequencing was performed with immunoSEQ multiplex PCR; in TCRdb, only in-frame clones are kept and a portion is missing. The repertoire holds 50,000 to 65,000 clones, with nearly 95% as singletons. Sequencing used CD4+ or CD8+ T cells sorted from blood, obtained in a trial of the OX40 agonist ivuxolimab. These receptors all come from an adult with an advanced solid tumor such as melanoma, head and neck, liver or kidney cancer.

The chain has TRBV7-9 and TRBJ1-4, with TRBD1 identical over 10 bases. The trim removed 3 bases at V and 5 bases at J, leaving 9 bases unmatched. The germline gives CDR1 SEHNR, CDR2 FQNEAQ (reference sequence). This CDR3 has 17 residues. The CDR3 region is CASSFPGQGFENEKLFF. CDR3 in DNA: TGTGCCAGCAGCTTCCCGGGACAGGGGTTTGAGAATGAAAAACTGTTTTTT.

The chain recombines TRBV6-1 with TRBJ2-6, with 8 nucleotides matching TRBD2. The V segment lost 3 bases and the J segment 2 bases; nucleotides outside the gene matches: 3. The CDR3 sequence is 16 residues long. In germline, CDR1 is MNHNS, CDR2 SASEGT. CDR3 sequence: CASSDEAGAGANVLTF. CDR3 sequence (DNA): TGTGCCAGCAGTGATGAAGCGGGAGCTGGGGCCAACGTCCTGACTTTC.

J is TRBJ2-7 and V is TRBV6-5, with TRBD1 as a possible D gene (6 bases). The CDR3 totals 13 residues. V lost 8 bases to trimming and J lost 3 bases, with 14 bases between them. Germline values: CDR1 MNHEY, CDR2 SVGAGI. CDR3 protein: CASSPGQNYEQYF. The CDR3 DNA reads TGTGCCAGCTCCCCGGGACAAAACTACGAGCAGTACTTC.

The gene calls are TRBV29-1 and TRBJ2-1, with 10 bases identical to TRBD2. The J segment lost 8 bases and the V segment lost 2 bases, leaving 9 bases of the junction unmatched. Germline V CDR1 and CDR2: SQVTM, ANQGSEA. The CDR3 has 15 amino acids. CDR3: CSVESGRAWGDEQFF. The DNA of the CDR3 is TGCAGCGTTGAAAGCGGGAGGGCCTGGGGTGATGAGCAGTTCTTC.

This chain links TRBV27 with TRBJ1-5, with D uncertain. CDR1 MNHEY and CDR2 SMNVEV come from the germline V gene (reference sequence). This CDR3 contains 14 residues. Trimming shortened V by 0 bases and J by 2 bases, and 5 bases separated the two germline ends. The CDR3 reads CASSLSGGNQPQHF. The CDR3 region has the DNA TGTGCCAGCAGTTTATCTGGGGGCAATCAGCCCCAGCATTTT.

The rearrangement links TRBV19 to TRBJ2-7, with D unresolved. The ends were cut back, 3 bases at V and 2 bases at J, with 11 bases in the middle. The CDR3 spans 14 residues. Germline CDR1 is LNHDA and CDR2 is SQIVND (reference sequence). DNA for the CDR3: TGTGCCAGTAGTATGATTTGGCCGCCCTACGAGCAGTACTTC. It codes for CASSMIWPPYEQYF.

This chain links TRBV27 with TRBJ2-7, with D possibly being TRBD2 (5 bases). The V and J ends lost 3 bases and 3 bases respectively, with 15 bases between them. The CDR3 covers 15 residues. The germline gives CDR1 MNHEY, CDR2 SMNVEV (reference sequence). This CDR3 reads CASSLAGSPDYEQYF. Written as DNA, the CDR3 is TGTGCCAGCAGTTTGGCGGGTTCCCCAGACTACGAGCAGTACTTC.

The J gene is TRBJ2-7, the V gene TRBV7-8; 12 bases line up with TRBD1. V lost 2 bases and J lost 5; bases outside the gene matches: 4. In germline, CDR1 is SGHVS, CDR2 FQNEAQ. The CDR3 sequence is 15 residues long. The CDR3 DNA follows: TGTGCCAGCAGCTTATGGGGACAGGGGGCACACGAGCAGTACTTC. As protein: CASSLWGQGAHEQYF.

The J gene is TRBJ2-1, the V gene TRBV6-5; TRBD2 is a possible D gene (6 bases). Germline lookup yields CDR1 MNHEY and CDR2 SVGAGI. The CDR3 sequence is 13 residues long. V lost 6 bases and J lost 1, with 7 bases in between. The CDR3 here is CASRGLSYNEQFF. Here the CDR3 DNA reads TGTGCCAGCAGGGGACTTTCCTACAATGAGCAGTTCTTC.

CDR3 in amino acids: CASKTGGGRLVEQFF. DNA of the CDR3: TGTGCCAGCAAAACAGGGGGCGGGAGGTTGGTTGAGCAGTTCTTC. This chain uses TRBV28 with TRBJ2-1, with D perhaps matching TRBD1 (9 bases). This CDR3 has 15 amino acids. Germline CDR1 and CDR2: MDHEN and SYDVKM. V was clipped by 7 bases and J by 9 bases, with 22 bases between them.

V usage is TRBV7-8 and J usage is TRBJ2-7; D unclear. Germline CDR1 and CDR2: SGHVS and FQNEAQ. V lost 5 bases and J lost 1, with 3 bases in between. The CDR3 is 11 amino acids. The CDR3 nucleotides are TGTGCCAGCAGCGTTTCCTACGAGCAGTACTTC. This codes for CASSVSYEQYF.

This rearrangement joins TRBV2 to TRBJ2-7; D call uncertain. From germline, CDR1 is SNHLY and CDR2 FYNNEI. Trimming left V 0 bases short and J 5 bases short, with 8 bases between. CDR3 length: 13 residues. In nucleotides, the CDR3 is TGTGCCAGCAGTGAAGCAGGCGGCCACGAGCAGTACTTC. This codes for CASSEAGGHEQYF.

V and J are TRBV11-2 and TRBJ1-2; 9 nucleotides align to TRBD1. Germline V CDR1 and CDR2: SGHAT, FQNNGV. This CDR3 has 15 residues. V gave up 5 bases and J gave up 2 bases; unmatched junction bases: 6. CDR3 loop: CASSQGQGPNYGYTF. The CDR3 coding sequence is TGTGCCAGCAGCCAAGGACAGGGGCCAAACTATGGCTACACCTTC.

The count of this clone is one. The chain is built from TRBV6-4 and TRBJ2-3; TRBD2 matches 12 bases. The germline V gene has CDR1 MRHNA and CDR2 SNTAGT. The CDR3 runs to 15 residues. The V and J ends lost 4 bases and 5 bases, in that order; junction bases with no gene match: 4. Here the CDR3 reads CASSGTSGMIDTQYF. CDR3 DNA sequence: TGTGCCAGCAGTGGGACTAGCGGGATGATAGATACGCAGTATTTT.

This clone has only a few counts. In nucleotides, the CDR3 is TGTGCCAGTAGTATAGATACTAGCGGGAGCTACGAGCAGTACTTC. Translated, it gives CASSIDTSGSYEQYF. V is TRBV19 and J is TRBJ2-7; 11 bases agree with TRBD2. Germline CDR1 LNHDA, CDR2 SQIVND (reference sequence). This CDR3 is built from 15 residues. V was clipped by 0 bases and J by 3 bases; unmatched bases: 1. Complete variable domain (other parts from reference TRBV19 and TRBJ2-7): DGGITQSPKYLFRKEGQNVTLSCEQNLNHDAMYWYRQDPGQGLRLIYYSQIVNDFQKGDIAEGYSVSREKKESFPLTVTSAQKNPTAFYLCASSIDTSGSYEQYFGPGTRLTVT.

This chain joins TRBV9 and TRBJ2-3; D is ambiguous. CDR1 is SGDLS and CDR2 is YYNGEE in the germline V gene. This CDR3 comprises 14 residues. V was trimmed by 3 bases and J by 2 bases, leaving 10 bases between them. DNA of the CDR3: TGTGCCAGCAGCGGCGCTATATCCACAGATACGCAGTATTTT. It specifies CASSGAISTDTQYF.

V and J are TRBV28 and TRBJ1-4; unclear D gene. Per the germline V gene, CDR1 is MDHEN and CDR2 is SYDVKM. The germline V and J ends were trimmed by 5 bases and 9 bases, with 16 bases remaining between them. The length of the CDR3 is 14 residues. Here the CDR3 reads CASSRITWGQKLFF. The DNA of the CDR3 is TGTGCCAGCAGTCGTATCACTTGGGGTCAAAAACTGTTTTTT. The complete variable domain, with remaining parts taken from reference TRBV28 and TRBJ1-4, reads DVKVTQSSRYLVKRTGEKVFLECVQDMDHENMFWYRQDPGLGLRLIYFSYDVKMKEKGDIPEGYSVSREKKERFSLILESASTNQTSMYLCASSRITWGQKLFFGSGTQLSVL.

This clone was counted only a few times. This rearrangement joins TRBV4-1 to TRBJ1-1; D perhaps matches TRBD1 (6 bases). The CDR3 is 12 residues long. The germline V gene encodes CDR1 MGHRA and CDR2 YSYEKL. The V gene lost 1 base and the J gene lost 6 bases, with 6 bases spanning the gap. In DNA form, the CDR3 reads TGCGCCAGCAGCCAAGGACAGGCTGAAGCTTTCTTT. Encoded protein: CASSQGQAEAFF.

The CDR3: CASRASGLGLDEQYF. The CDR3 DNA follows: TGTGCCAGCAGAGCCTCCGGGTTGGGGCTTGACGAGCAGTACTTC. V is TRBV11-2 and J is TRBJ2-7; weak D call: TRBD1 (5 bases). V lost 6 bases and J lost 5, with 20 bases in between. CDR3 size: 15 residues. The V gene's germline CDR1 is SGHAT and CDR2 FQNNGV.

The chain joins TRBV19 to TRBJ1-5, with D possibly being TRBD1 (5 bases). V gave up 3 bases and J gave up 0 bases, with 9 bases separating them. Per the germline V gene, CDR1 is LNHDA and CDR2 is SQIVND (reference sequence). CDR3 length: 15 residues. CDR3 residues: CASSMFGGSNQPQHF. CDR3 DNA: TGTGCCAGTAGTATGTTTGGGGGTAGCAATCAGCCCCAGCATTTT.

V and J are TRBV2 and TRBJ2-7, with 11 bases fitting TRBD2. The CDR3 has 15 residues. Per germline, CDR1 SNHLY and CDR2 FYNNEI. The V gene end was trimmed by 6 bases and the J gene end by 4 bases; junction bases not matched to a gene: 8. The CDR3 spells CASRELAGATYEQYF. DNA for the CDR3: TGTGCCAGCAGAGAACTAGCGGGAGCGACATACGAGCAGTACTTC. Full variable domain (outside the CDR3, taken from reference TRBV2 and TRBJ2-7): EPEVTQTPSHQVTQMGQEVILRCVPISNHLYFYWYRQILGQKVEFLVSFYNNEISEKSEIFDDQFSVERPDGSNFTLKIRSTKLEDSAMYFCASRELAGATYEQYFGPGTRLTVT.